These T cell receptor beta chains were read from a single sample in a study of cytomegalovirus exposure and HLA in healthy donors. Assay: immunoSEQ multiplex PCR; the TCRdb copy retains only in-frame clones and omits some. The sample has about 180,000 clones, less than 85% seen once. Sequencing was done on a sample of PBMCs. These receptors all stem from a young man in good health and CMV-seropositive. Each CDR3 is given with its conserved first and last residue. The order of the fields is V gene, D gene, J gene, clone size, CDR3 DNA, CDR3 protein. D genes are given only for firm matches. A row's size may be missing; if present it is once, few, many or a size class.

TRBV6-5	-	TRBJ1-2	-	TGTGCCAGCAGTTACAGGGGATACTATGGCTACACCTTC	CASSYRGYYGYTF
TRBV2	-	TRBJ1-4	-	TGTGCCAGTACGTTGACTGGAGGTGAAAAACTGTTTTTT	CASTLTGGEKLFF
TRBV28	-	TRBJ1-5	-	TGTGCCAGCAGTACCCCGGGAGGCAACAATCAGCCCCAGCATTTT	CASSTPGGNNQPQHF
TRBV5-6	-	TRBJ2-3	-	TGTGCCAGCAGCTCGAGCACAGATACGCAGTATTTT	CASSSSTDTQYF
TRBV5-1	-	TRBJ2-3	-	TGTGCCAGCAGCAATGGCTTCTCCCTTCGGTATTTT	CASSNGFSLRYF
TRBV4-2	TRBD2	TRBJ2-3	-	TGTGCCAGCAGCCAAGGACTAGCGGGAGCCTCAAATACGCAGTATTTT	CASSQGLAGASNTQYF
TRBV5-1	-	TRBJ1-4	-	TGCGCCAGCAGCTTGGGGTCTGGGGGCAGCTTTAATGAAAAACTGTTTTTT	CASSLGSGGSFNEKLFF
TRBV12-5	-	TRBJ2-1	-	TGTGCTAGTGGTCCCTCTCGGGGGTTCGTTGAGCAGTTCTTC	CASGPSRGFVEQFF
TRBV5-3	TRBD2	TRBJ2-1	-	TGTGCCAGAAGCTTGCGGCTAGCGGGGGAGGATGAGCAGTTCTTC	CARSLRLAGEDEQFF
TRBV9	-	TRBJ2-3	-	TGTGCCAGCAGCGTAGTTGCGGCTTTGGATACGCAGTATTTT	CASSVVAALDTQYF
TRBV7-9	-	TRBJ1-1	-	TGTGCCAGCAGCTTAGGGTTCGGGGGGTATTGGGACACTGAAGCTTTCTTT	CASSLGFGGYWDTEAFF
TRBV28	TRBD2	TRBJ2-7	-	TGTGCCAGCTTTCGGGGAGCGGGAGCTCACGAGCAGTACTTC	CASFRGAGAHEQYF
TRBV28	-	TRBJ1-5	once	TGTGCCAGGCCTGGGTGGGGGGGAACCCAGCCCCAGCATTTT	CARPGWGGTQPQHF
TRBV30	-	TRBJ1-1	once	TGTGCCTGGAGTGTAAGTAGGAGGACCAGTTTTCATGAAGCTTTCTTT	CAWSVSRRTSFHEAFF
TRBV18	TRBD1	TRBJ1-1	few	TGTGCCAGCTCACCGGACAGGGAGGCTGAAGCTTTCTTT	CASSPDREAEAFF
TRBV28	TRBD2	TRBJ2-1	-	TGTGCCAGCATCCCTACCGGGACTAGCTCCTACAATGAGCAGTTCTTC	CASIPTGTSSYNEQFF
TRBV4-1	TRBD1	TRBJ1-6	once	TGCGCCAGCAGCCAAAAGCAGGACAGGGTATCAACACCCCTCCACTTT	CASSQKQDRVSTPLHF
TRBV4-1	TRBD1	TRBJ2-2	-	TGCGCCAGCAGCCAAAACAGGGGAGCGAACACCGGGGAGCTGTTTTTT	CASSQNRGANTGELFF
TRBV28	TRBD1	TRBJ1-4	-	TGTGCCAGCATGGACAGGGAGGGGACCTTTGCAACTAATGAAAAACTGTTTTTT	CASMDREGTFATNEKLFF
TRBV29-1	TRBD1	TRBJ2-3	once	TGCAGCGTTGAGAGACAGGGGTCGGATACGCAGTATTTT	CSVERQGSDTQYF
TRBV9	-	TRBJ1-2	few	TGTGCCAGCAGCGCTGGACAGAGCTATGGCTACACCTTC	CASSAGQSYGYTF
TRBV6-1	-	TRBJ2-7	-	TGTGCCAGCAGTGAGACCGGGGGAACCTACGAGCAGTACTTC	CASSETGGTYEQYF
TRBV30	-	TRBJ1-5	-	TGTGCCTGGAGTCGTGGCAGGGCAACTCAGCCCCAGCATTTT	CAWSRGRATQPQHF
TRBV11-2	TRBD1	TRBJ2-5	-	TGTGCCAGCAGCCCCACAGGGGTGGGGACCCAGTACTTC	CASSPTGVGTQYF
TRBV19	-	TRBJ2-2	-	TGTGCCAGTAGTCACCGGGACTGGGCCCCCGGGGAGCTGTTTTTT	CASSHRDWAPGELFF
TRBV5-1	-	TRBJ2-1	-	TGCGCCAGCAGCTTGGAGCACCCTAGGAATGAGCAGTTCTTC	CASSLEHPRNEQFF
TRBV5-6	TRBD2	TRBJ2-7	-	TGTGCCAGCAGCCCGCCGGGAGGGGCGCAGGCCTACGAGCAGTACTTC	CASSPPGGAQAYEQYF
TRBV27	TRBD1	TRBJ1-6	-	TGTGCCAGCAGTTCCTTCGACAGGGGAAATTCACCCCTCCACTTT	CASSSFDRGNSPLHF
TRBV19	-	TRBJ2-1	-	TGTGCCAGTAGTTCGGGGAGGACATACAATGAGCAGTTCTTC	CASSSGRTYNEQFF
TRBV19	TRBD2	TRBJ2-1	-	TGTGCCAGTAGTCCGACCCTAGCGGGTGGGGGCAATGAGCAGTTCTTC	CASSPTLAGGGNEQFF
TRBV15	TRBD1	TRBJ1-2	-	TGTGCCACCAGCAGAGATAGGACCGGGACAGGGGGCTATGGCTACACCTTC	CATSRDRTGTGGYGYTF
TRBV7-3	TRBD2	TRBJ2-3	-	TGTGCCAGCAGCCCCCTAGCGGGGCGGGCGGGAGATACGCAGTATTTT	CASSPLAGRAGDTQYF
TRBV7-3	-	TRBJ1-1	-	TGTGCCAGCAGCTTCGGGGGTGACACTGAAGCTTTCTTT	CASSFGGDTEAFF
TRBV6-5	-	TRBJ1-1	-	TGTGCCAGCAGTTATGGGGGAGGAGGGACTGAAGCTTTCTTT	CASSYGGGGTEAFF
TRBV2	TRBD1	TRBJ2-1	once	TGTGCCACCTCATCCGGGAGTCCCGGGACAGGGTTTCTCGACAATGAGCAGTTCTTC	CATSSGSPGTGFLDNEQFF
TRBV4-1	TRBD1	TRBJ1-2	-	TGCGCCAGCAGCCAAGGTCGACAGGGAAGGGGTTATGGCTACACCTTC	CASSQGRQGRGYGYTF
TRBV12-5	-	TRBJ1-5	-	TGTGCTAGTGGTTTGGAAATGAGAGAGGCTAATCAGCCCCAGCATTTT	CASGLEMREANQPQHF
TRBV6-5	-	TRBJ2-1	-	TGTGCCAGCAGCCTCGGGGTAGCGGCCCACAATGAGCAGTTCTTC	CASSLGVAAHNEQFF
TRBV5-8	-	TRBJ1-2	-	TGTGCCAGCAGCCACGGACTGGGGGGTGGCTATGGCTACACCTTC	CASSHGLGGGYGYTF
TRBV27	TRBD2	TRBJ2-5	-	TGTGCCAGCAGCTCCTCCGGGACTAGCGAAGAGACCCAGTACTTC	CASSSSGTSEETQYF
TRBV6-5	-	TRBJ2-1	-	TGTGCCAGCCAAGTCGGACTGGAGCAGTTCTTC	CASQVGLEQFF
TRBV7-2	-	TRBJ2-2	few	TGTGCCAGCAGCCAAACGAGTTTACTTAACACCGGGGAGCTGTTTTTT	CASSQTSLLNTGELFF
TRBV28	TRBD1	TRBJ2-7	once	TGTGCCAGCAGTCCCCCGACAGGGGCGATCTACGAGCAGTACTTC	CASSPPTGAIYEQYF
TRBV7-2	-	TRBJ1-3	-	TGTGCCAGCAGCTTAAGCGGGTACTCTGGAAACACCATATATTTT	CASSLSGYSGNTIYF
TRBV9	-	TRBJ2-7	-	TGTGCCAGCAGCGCTGACGGGTACGAGCAGTACTTC	CASSADGYEQYF
TRBV7-2	TRBD2	TRBJ2-3	-	TGTGCCAGCAGCTTTACGAGCGGGGTTTTGATTCCAGATACGCAGTATTTT	CASSFTSGVLIPDTQYF
TRBV5-5	-	TRBJ2-7	once	TGTGCCAGCAGCTTCAGGGTGGAGGGTTACGAGCAGTACTTC	CASSFRVEGYEQYF
TRBV7-7	TRBD1	TRBJ2-5	-	TGTGCCAGCAGCACGGGGACAGGGGGCGCGGAGACCCAGTACTTC	CASSTGTGGAETQYF
TRBV11-3	TRBD2	TRBJ2-1	-	TGTGCCAGCAGCCTCTCAGCGGGGGTAAGGGGTGAGCAGTTCTTC	CASSLSAGVRGEQFF
TRBV29-1	-	TRBJ2-7	-	TGCAGCGTTGAAGATTTACTGGGAGGCGAGCAGTACTTC	CSVEDLLGGEQYF
TRBV7-6	-	TRBJ2-7	-	TGTGCCAGCAGCTTAGCTATCGGGTCCTACGAGCAGTACTTC	CASSLAIGSYEQYF
TRBV5-4	-	TRBJ2-1	-	TGTGCCAGCAGCCCCGCCGGGTCCCAGGGCGATGAGCAGTTCTTC	CASSPAGSQGDEQFF
TRBV4-2	TRBD2	TRBJ2-1	once	TGTGCCAGCAGCCAAGAGGTAGCGGGGGGGCCCCAGTTCTTC	CASSQEVAGGPQFF